This is a list of T cell receptor beta chains from one sample in a study of post-analysis software for immune sequencing data. TCRdb ran MiXCR on the PCR reads and lists one entry per CDR3 protein. The sample carries approximately 360,000 distinct CDR3 sequences, about a third recorded once. Material for sequencing was blood. Every receptor here comes from a girl between 10 and 17 years old with multiple sclerosis. Both conserved end residues are part of each CDR3. D genes are given only for firm matches. The size entry is marked missing in some rows and otherwise reads once, few, many or a size class.

>TRBV7-2|-|-|12|TRBJ2-1
CASSLGSGAPFF
TGTGCCAGCAGCTTAGGGTCGGGGGCACCGTTCTTC
>TRBV5-6|-|TRBD2|17|TRBJ2-7
CASNLGFRLAGFYEQYF
TGTGCCAGCAACTTGGGATTCCGGCTAGCGGGGTTCTACGAGCAGTACTTC
>TRBV4-1|few|-|14|TRBJ1-4
CASSHRRINEKLFF
TGCGCCAGCAGCCACCGACGGATTAATGAAAAACTGTTTTTT
>TRBV5-1|few|TRBD1|14|TRBJ1-1
CASSPGQGSTEAFF
TGCGCCAGCAGCCCGGGACAGGGTAGCACTGAAGCTTTCTTT
>TRBV10-3|-|TRBD2|16|TRBJ2-3
CAISDPSGGSTDTQYF
TGTGCCATCAGTGATCCTAGCGGGGGTAGCACAGATACGCAGTATTTT
>TRBV20-1|-|-|15|TRBJ2-7
CSARPPGITRGEQYF
TGCAGTGCCCGACCGCCCGGCATCACGCGGGGCGAGCAGTACTTC
>TRBV15|-|-|16|TRBJ1-5
CATSRGGPLDNQPQHF
TGTGCCACCAGCAGAGGCGGGCCACTGGACAACCAGCCCCAGCATTTT
>TRBV3-1|-|-|16|TRBJ2-5
CASSQDIARVEETQYF
TGTGCCAGCAGCCAAGATATTGCGAGGGTAGAAGAGACCCAGTACTTC
>TRBV20-1|-|-|14|TRBJ2-5
CSAHQVGLQETQYF
TGCAGTGCTCACCAAGTGGGGCTACAAGAGACCCAGTACTTC
>TRBV6-5|-|-|14|TRBJ2-7
CASSSLFTGNEQYF
TGTGCCAGCAGTTCACTGTTTACAGGGAACGAGCAGTACTTC
>TRBV18|few|TRBD1|16|TRBJ2-7
CASSPQGQGSSYEQYF
TGTGCCAGCTCACCACAGGGACAGGGGAGCTCCTACGAGCAGTACTTC
>TRBV7-9|-|-|16|TRBJ2-7
CASSSNTGTSAYEQYF
TGTGCCAGCAGCTCCAATACCGGGACTTCTGCCTACGAGCAGTACTTC
>TRBV7-9|few|-|14|TRBJ2-7
CASSRQGISYEQYF
TGTGCCAGCAGCCGTCAAGGGATCTCCTACGAGCAGTACTTC